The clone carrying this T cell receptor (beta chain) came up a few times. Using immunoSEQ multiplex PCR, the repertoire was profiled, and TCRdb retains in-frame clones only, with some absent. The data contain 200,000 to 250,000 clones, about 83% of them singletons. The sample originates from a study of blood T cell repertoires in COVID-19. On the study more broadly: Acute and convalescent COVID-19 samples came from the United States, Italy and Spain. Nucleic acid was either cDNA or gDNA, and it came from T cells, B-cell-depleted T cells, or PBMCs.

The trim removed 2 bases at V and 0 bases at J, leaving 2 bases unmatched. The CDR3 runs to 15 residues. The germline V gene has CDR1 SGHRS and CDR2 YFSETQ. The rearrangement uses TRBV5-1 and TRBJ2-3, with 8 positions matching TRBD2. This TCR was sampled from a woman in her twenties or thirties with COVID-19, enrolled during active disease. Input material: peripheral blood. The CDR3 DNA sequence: TGCGCCAGCAGCTTACCTAGCGGGAGCACAGATACGCAGTATTTT. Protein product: CASSLPSGSTDTQYF.